This T cell receptor (beta chain) was identified during a study of blood T cells in healthy people across ages. Study-level points and caveats: Researchers deemed the diversity estimates from one million T cells underestimates. Long-lived and aged donors differed, with more naive CD4+ cells and higher diversity in the long-lived.

A J-beta primer mix and a sample-barcoded 5' primer were used in a second PCR of about 7 to 11 cycles. Each single sample gave us at least 3 million CDR3-containing paired-end reads. TCRdb re-derived calls from the 5' RACE reads in MiXCR, one entry per CDR3 protein. Counted here are roughly 700,000 distinct CDR3 sequences, around 49% occurring once; the ten biggest clones make up roughly 34%. Each donor supplied roughly 9.1 milliliters of peripheral blood. Only a few counts were recorded for this clonotype. Its antigen is still unknown. This CDR3 comprises 22 residues. Germline V lookup: CDR1 DFQATT, CDR2 SNEGSKA (reference sequence). V was pared by 2 bases and J by 2 bases, with 25 bases of the junction left unmatched.

This clonotype originated in a woman in her fifties or sixties in good health. The specimen was blood. The V gene is TRBV20-1, the J gene TRBJ2-3; TRBD2 matches at 10 bases. The CDR3, as DNA: TGCAGTGCTAGATTGGCTAGCGGGAGTCGATCCCCATGGGGCCCGTACACAGATACGCAGTATTTT. Translation gives CSARLASGSRSPWGPYTDTQYF.